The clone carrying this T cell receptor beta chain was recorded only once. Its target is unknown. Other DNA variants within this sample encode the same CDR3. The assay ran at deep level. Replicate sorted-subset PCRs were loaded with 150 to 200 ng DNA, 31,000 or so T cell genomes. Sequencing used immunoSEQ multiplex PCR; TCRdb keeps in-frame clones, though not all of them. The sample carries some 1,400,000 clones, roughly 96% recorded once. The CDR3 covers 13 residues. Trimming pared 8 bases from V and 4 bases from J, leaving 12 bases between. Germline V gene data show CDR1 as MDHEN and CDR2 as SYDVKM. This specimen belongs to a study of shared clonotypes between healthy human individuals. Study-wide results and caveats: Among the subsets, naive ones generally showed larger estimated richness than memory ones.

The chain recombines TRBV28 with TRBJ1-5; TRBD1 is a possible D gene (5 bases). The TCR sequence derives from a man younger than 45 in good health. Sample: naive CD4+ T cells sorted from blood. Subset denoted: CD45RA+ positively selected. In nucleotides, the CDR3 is TGTGCCAGCCGTTCCGGGGGAAATCAGCCCCAGCATTTT. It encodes CASRSGGNQPQHF.